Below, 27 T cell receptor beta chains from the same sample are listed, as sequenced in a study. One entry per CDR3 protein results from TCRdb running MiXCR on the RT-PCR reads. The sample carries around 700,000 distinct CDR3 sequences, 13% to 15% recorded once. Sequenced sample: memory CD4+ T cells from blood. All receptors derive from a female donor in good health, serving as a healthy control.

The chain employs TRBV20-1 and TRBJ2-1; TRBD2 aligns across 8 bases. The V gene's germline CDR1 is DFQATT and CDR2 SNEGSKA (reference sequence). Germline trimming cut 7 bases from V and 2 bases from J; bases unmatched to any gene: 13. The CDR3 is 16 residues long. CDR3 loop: CSGLGGGPGTYNEQFF. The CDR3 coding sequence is TGCAGTGGGCTAGGCGGGGGGCCCGGAACCTACAATGAGCAGTTCTTC.

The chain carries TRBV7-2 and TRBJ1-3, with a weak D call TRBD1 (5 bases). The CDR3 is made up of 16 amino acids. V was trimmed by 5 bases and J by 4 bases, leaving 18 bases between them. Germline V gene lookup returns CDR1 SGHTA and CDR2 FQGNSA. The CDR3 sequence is CASSARPGTLGNTIYF. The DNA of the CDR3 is TGTGCCAGCAGCGCCCGACCCGGGACGTTAGGAAACACCATATATTTT.

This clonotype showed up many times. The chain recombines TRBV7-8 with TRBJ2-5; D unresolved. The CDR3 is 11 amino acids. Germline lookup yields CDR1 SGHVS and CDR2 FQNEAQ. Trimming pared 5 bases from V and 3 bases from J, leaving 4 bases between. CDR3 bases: TGTGCCAGCAGCGTAGAAGAGACCCAGTACTTC. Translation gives CASSVEETQYF.

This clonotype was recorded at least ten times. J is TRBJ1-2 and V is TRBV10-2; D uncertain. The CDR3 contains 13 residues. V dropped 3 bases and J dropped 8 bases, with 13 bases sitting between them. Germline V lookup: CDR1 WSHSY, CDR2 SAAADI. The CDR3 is CASSDGHAEGYTF. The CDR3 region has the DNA TGCGCCAGCAGTGATGGCCATGCGGAAGGCTACACCTTC.

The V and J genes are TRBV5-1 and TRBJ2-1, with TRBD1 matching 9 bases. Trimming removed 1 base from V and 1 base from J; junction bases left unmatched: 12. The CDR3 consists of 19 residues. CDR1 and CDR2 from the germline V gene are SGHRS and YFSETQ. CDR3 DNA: TGCGCCAGCAGCTTGTCCGGGACAGGGTCTGCGCTTTCCTACAATGAGCAGTTCTTC. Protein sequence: CASSLSGTGSALSYNEQFF.

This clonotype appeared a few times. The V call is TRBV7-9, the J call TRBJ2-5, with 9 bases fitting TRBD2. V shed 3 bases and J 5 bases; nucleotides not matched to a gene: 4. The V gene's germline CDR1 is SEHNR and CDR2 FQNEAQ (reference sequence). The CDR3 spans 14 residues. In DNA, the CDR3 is TGTGCCAGCAGCTTTGAGCGGGGGGTGGAGACCCAGTACTTC. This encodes CASSFERGVETQYF.

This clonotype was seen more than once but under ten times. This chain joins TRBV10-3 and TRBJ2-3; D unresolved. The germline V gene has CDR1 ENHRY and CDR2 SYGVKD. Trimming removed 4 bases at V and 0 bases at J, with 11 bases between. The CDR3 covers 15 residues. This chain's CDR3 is CAISVEFTSTDTQYF. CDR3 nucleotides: TGTGCCATCAGTGTGGAGTTTACTAGCACAGATACGCAGTATTTT.

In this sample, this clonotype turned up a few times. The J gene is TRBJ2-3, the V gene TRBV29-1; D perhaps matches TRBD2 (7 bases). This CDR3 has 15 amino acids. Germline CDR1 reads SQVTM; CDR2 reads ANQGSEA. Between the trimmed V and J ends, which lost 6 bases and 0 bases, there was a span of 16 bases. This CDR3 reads CSVKGGSSSTDTQYF. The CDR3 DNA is TGCAGCGTGAAGGGGGGGTCCTCTAGCACAGATACGCAGTATTTT.

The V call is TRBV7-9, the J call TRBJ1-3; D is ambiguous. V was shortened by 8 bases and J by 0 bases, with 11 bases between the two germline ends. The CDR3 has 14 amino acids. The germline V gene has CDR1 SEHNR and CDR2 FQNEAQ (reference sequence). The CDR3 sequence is CASPAGDSGNTIYF. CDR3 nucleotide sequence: TGTGCCAGCCCCGCGGGAGACTCTGGAAACACCATATATTTT.

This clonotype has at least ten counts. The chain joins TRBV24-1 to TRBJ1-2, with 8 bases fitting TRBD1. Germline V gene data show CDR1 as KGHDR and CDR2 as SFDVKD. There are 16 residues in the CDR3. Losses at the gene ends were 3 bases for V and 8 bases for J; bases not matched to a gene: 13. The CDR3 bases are TGTGCCACCAGTGATGGTGGGGCAGGGGGCGTTTGGGGCTACACCTTC. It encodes CATSDGGAGGVWGYTF.

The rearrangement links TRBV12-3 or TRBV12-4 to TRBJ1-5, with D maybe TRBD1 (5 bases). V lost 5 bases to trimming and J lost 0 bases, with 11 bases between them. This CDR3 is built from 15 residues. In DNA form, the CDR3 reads TGTGCCAGCAGTCGGGACCCCTATAGCAATCAGCCCCAGCATTTT. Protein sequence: CASSRDPYSNQPQHF.

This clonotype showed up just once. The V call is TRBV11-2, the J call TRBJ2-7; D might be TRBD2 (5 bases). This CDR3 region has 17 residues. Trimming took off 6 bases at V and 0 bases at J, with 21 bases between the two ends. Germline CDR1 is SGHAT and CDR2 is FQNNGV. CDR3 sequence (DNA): TGTGCCAGCAGTGAAAATCGTGGCAGTCGGGGCTCCTACGAGCAGTACTTC. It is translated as CASSENRGSRGSYEQYF.

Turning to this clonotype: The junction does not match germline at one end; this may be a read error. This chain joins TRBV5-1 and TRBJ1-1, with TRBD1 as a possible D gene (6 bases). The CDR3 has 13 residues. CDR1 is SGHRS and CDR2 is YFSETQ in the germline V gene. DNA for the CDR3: TGTGCCAGCAGCCGGAGGGGGACCACTGAAGCTTTCTTT. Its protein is CASSRRGTTEAFF.

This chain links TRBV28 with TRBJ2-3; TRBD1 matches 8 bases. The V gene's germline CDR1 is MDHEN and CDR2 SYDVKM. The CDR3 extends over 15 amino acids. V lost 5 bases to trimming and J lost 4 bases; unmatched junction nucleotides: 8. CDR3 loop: CASSRRGRGADTQYF. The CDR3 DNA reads TGTGCCAGCAGTCGCAGGGGGCGAGGTGCAGATACGCAGTATTTT.

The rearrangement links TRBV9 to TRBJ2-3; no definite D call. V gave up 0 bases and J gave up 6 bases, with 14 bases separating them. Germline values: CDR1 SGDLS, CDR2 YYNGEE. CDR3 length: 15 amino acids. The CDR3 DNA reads TGTGCCAGCAGCGTAGGTGGGGTCGCGAGTGATACGCAGTATTTT. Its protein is CASSVGGVASDTQYF.

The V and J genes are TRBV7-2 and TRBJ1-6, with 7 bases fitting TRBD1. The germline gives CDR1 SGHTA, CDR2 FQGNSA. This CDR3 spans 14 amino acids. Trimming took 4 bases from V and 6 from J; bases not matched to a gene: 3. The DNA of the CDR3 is TGTGCCAGCAGCTCGGACAGGACTAATTCACCCCTCCACTTT. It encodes CASSSDRTNSPLHF.

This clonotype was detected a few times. The CDR3 nucleotides are TGTGCCAGCTCACTAAATTCAGATTCGATAAAGACCCAGTACTTC. Translated: CASSLNSDSIKTQYF. The rearrangement links TRBV18 to TRBJ2-5; no firm D call. V shed 4 bases and J shed 6 bases, with 18 bases lying between them. Germline CDR1 and CDR2: KGHSH and LQKENI. The CDR3 sequence is 15 residues long.

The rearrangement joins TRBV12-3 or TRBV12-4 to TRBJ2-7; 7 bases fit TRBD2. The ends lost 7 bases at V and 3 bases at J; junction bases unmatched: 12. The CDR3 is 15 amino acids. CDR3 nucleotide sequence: TGTGCCAGCACCACAGGCGGGGGTGCCAACTACGAGCAGTACTTC. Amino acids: CASTTGGGANYEQYF.

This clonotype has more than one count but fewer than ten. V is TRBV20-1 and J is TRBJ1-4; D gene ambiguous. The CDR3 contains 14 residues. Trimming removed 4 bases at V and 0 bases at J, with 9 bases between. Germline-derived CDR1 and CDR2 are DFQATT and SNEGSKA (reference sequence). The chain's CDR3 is CSAIKQPTNEKLFF. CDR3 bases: TGCAGTGCTATAAAGCAGCCAACTAATGAAAAACTGTTTTTT.

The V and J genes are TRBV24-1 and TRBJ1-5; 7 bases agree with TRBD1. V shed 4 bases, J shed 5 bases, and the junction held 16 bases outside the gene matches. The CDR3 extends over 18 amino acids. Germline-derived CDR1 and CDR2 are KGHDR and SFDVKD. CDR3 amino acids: CATSDFHRQGWNDQPQHF. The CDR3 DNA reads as TGTGCCACCAGTGACTTCCACCGACAGGGTTGGAATGATCAGCCCCAGCATTTT.

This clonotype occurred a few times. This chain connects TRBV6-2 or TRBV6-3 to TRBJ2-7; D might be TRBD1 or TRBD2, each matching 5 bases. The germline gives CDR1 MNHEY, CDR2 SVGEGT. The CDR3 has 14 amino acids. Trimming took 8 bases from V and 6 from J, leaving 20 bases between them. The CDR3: CASHVRGSSGEQYF. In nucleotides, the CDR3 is TGTGCCAGCCATGTGAGGGGCAGTTCTGGCGAGCAGTACTTC.

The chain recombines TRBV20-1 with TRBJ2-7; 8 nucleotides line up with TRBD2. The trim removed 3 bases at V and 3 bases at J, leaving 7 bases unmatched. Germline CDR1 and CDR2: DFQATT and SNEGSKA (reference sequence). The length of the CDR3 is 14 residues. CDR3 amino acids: CSASGSGGIYEQYF. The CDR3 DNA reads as TGCAGTGCTAGTGGGTCGGGGGGGATCTACGAGCAGTACTTC.

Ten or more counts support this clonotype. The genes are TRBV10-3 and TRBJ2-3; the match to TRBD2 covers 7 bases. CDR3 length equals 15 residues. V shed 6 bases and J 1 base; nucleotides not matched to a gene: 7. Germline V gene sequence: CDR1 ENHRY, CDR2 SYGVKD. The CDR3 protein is CAIRRSGGGTDTQYF. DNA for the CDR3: TGTGCCATCAGGCGGTCGGGGGGAGGCACAGATACGCAGTATTTT.

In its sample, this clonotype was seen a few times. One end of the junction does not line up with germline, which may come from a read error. CDR3 in DNA: TGCAGTGCCAGAGCGGGACTAGCGGGGGGGCTGTACAATGAGCAGTTCTTC. Its translation: CSARAGLAGGLYNEQFF. V and J are TRBV20-1 and TRBJ2-1, with 16 positions matching TRBD2. Germline V gene sequence: CDR1 DFQATT, CDR2 SNEGSKA (reference sequence). The CDR3 runs 17 residues.

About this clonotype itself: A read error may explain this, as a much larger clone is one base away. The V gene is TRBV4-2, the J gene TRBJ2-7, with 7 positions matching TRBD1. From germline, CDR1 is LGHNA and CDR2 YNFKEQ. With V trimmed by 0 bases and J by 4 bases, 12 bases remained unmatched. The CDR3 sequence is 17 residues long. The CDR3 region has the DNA TGTGCCAGCAGCCAAGATCGTTCCCGGGACAGAGTTTACGAGCAGTACTTC. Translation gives CASSQDRSRDRVYEQYF.

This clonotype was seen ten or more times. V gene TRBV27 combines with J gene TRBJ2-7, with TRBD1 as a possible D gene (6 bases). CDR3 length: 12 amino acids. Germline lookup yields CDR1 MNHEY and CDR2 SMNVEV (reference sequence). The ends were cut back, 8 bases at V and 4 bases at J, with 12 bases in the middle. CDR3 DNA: TGTGCCAGCCGGGACACCCAATACGAGCAGTACTTC. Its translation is CASRDTQYEQYF.

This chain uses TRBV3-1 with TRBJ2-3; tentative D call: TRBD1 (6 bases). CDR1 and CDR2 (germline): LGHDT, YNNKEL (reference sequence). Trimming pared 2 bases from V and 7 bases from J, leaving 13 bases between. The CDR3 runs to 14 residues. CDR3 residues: CASSQSPGDHTQYF. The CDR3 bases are TGTGCCAGCAGCCAATCGCCAGGGGACCATACGCAGTATTTT.